What follows are 6 T cell receptor beta chains derived from one specimen sequenced in a study of T cells in Graves' hyperthyroidism and ophthalmopathy. RNA transcripts gave rise to amplified TCR beta CDR3 regions. Primed by the HTBI set, a first-round RT-PCR was run on the TCR CDR3. TCRdb reprocessed the multiplex PCR reads via MiXCR and lists one record per CDR3 protein. The repertoire holds hundreds of thousands of distinct CDR3 sequences, with around 13% as singletons. Source material: blood. These receptors were taken from a woman aged 18-29 years with Graves' hyperthyroidism.

This clonotype was recorded many times. This rearrangement joins TRBV14 to TRBJ2-3; unclear D gene. The CDR3 is 13 amino acids. Per the germline V gene, CDR1 is SGHDN and CDR2 is FVKESK. The V and J ends lost 1 base and 8 bases respectively, with 10 bases between them. The CDR3 nucleotides read TGTGCCAGCAGCCAAGTATTGACCGGTACGCAGTATTTT. This codes for CASSQVLTGTQYF.

This clonotype was seen ten or more times. The chain uses TRBV11-2 and TRBJ2-5, with TRBD2 matching 8 bases. Trimming at V came to 1 base and at J to 5 bases, leaving 15 bases not matched to a gene. Germline assignment: CDR1 SGHAT and CDR2 FQNNGV. This CDR3 is 18 amino acids long. CDR3 nucleotide sequence: TGTGCCAGCAGCTTAGTTGACGCACTACTAGCGGACCCCGAGACCCAGTACTTC. Protein product: CASSLVDALLADPETQYF.

With respect to this clonotype: It may be a read error: a sequence one base away is much more abundant. The rearrangement links TRBV16 to TRBJ1-1; D might be TRBD1 (5 bases). The CDR3 has 12 amino acids. Germline CDR1 KGHSY, CDR2 FQNENV. CDR3 sequence: CPSSLGGREAFF. The CDR3, as DNA: TGTCCCAGCAGCCTCGGGGGACGGGAAGCTTTCTTT.

This clonotype came up a few times. The chain employs TRBV6-2 or TRBV6-3 and TRBJ2-1; D is ambiguous. Germline-derived CDR1 and CDR2 are MNHEY and SVGEGT. V lost 2 bases, J lost 0 bases, and 14 bases lay in between. CDR3 length: 17 amino acids. Here the CDR3 DNA reads TGTGCCAGCAGTTACGGTTCGGGTAAGAGCTCCTACAATGAGCAGTTCTTC. Residues: CASSYGSGKSSYNEQFF.

This clonotype was recorded a few times. The chain couples TRBV7-8 to TRBJ2-1, with TRBD2 as a possible D gene (6 bases). CDR1 SGHVS and CDR2 FQNEAQ come from the germline V gene. This CDR3 has 18 residues. Deletions cut 4 bases from V and 0 bases from J, with 19 bases between. The CDR3 here is CASSSIRGGVSSYNEQFF. The CDR3 region has the DNA TGTGCCAGCAGCTCTATTCGTGGCGGGGTCAGCTCCTACAATGAGCAGTTCTTC.

This clonotype was detected ten times or more. This chain connects TRBV20-1 to TRBJ1-1, with D possibly matching TRBD1 (5 bases). The CDR3 is made up of 11 amino acids. The V and J ends lost 6 bases and 7 bases respectively, with 12 bases between them. Germline V gene data show CDR1 as DFQATT and CDR2 as SNEGSKA (reference sequence). The CDR3 sequence: CSAYDSYEAFF. CDR3 coding DNA: TGCAGTGCCTATGACAGCTATGAAGCTTTCTTT.